This TCR beta chain was captured in a study of blood T cell repertoires in COVID-19. In the study overall: The analysed material was cDNA or gDNA that came from T cells, B-cell-depleted T cells, or PBMCs.

Participants came from 24 US areas, aged roughly 18 to 95 years. This CDR3 is 13 amino acids long. CDR1 is MDHEN, CDR2 SYDVKM, per germline. V was shortened by 2 bases and J by 2 bases, with 6 bases between the two germline ends. This clone showed up just a few times. The repertoire was sequenced with immunoSEQ multiplex PCR; TCRdb's copy has only in-frame clones and lacks some. This sample has about 220,000 clones, with 80% to 90% found just once. The chain joins TRBV28 to TRBJ1-2, with D uncertain. The sequence came from a woman aged 45 to 65 with acute COVID-19. The sequencing sample was made of PBMCs or T cells enriched from blood (not recorded which). CDR3 amino acids: CASSLIRNYGYTF. In nucleotides, the CDR3 is TGTGCCAGCAGTTTAATCAGGAACTATGGCTACACCTTC.